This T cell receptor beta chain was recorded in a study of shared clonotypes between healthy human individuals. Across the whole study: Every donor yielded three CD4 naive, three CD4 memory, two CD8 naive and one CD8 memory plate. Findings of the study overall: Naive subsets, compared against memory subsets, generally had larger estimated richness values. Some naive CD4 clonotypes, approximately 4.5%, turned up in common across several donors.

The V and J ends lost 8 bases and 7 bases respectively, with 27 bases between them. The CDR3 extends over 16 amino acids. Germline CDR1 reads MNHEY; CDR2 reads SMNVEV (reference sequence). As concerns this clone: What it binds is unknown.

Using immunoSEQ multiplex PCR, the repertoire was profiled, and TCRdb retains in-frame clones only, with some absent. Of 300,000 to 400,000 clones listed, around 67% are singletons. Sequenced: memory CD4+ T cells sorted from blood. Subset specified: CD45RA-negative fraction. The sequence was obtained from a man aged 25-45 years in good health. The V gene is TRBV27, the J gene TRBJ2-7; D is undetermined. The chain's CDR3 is CASLPDGRLGSGEQYF. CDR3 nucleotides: TGTGCCAGCCTCCCTGATGGGCGGCTAGGGTCTGGGGAGCAGTACTTC.